This T cell receptor (beta chain) was identified in a study of blood T cell repertoires in COVID-19. Study-wide context: The study drew acute and convalescent COVID-19 samples from the United States, Italy and Spain. PBMCs, B-cell-depleted T cells, or T cells provided the cDNA or gDNA that made up the material.

Those enrolled in Seattle joined during active infection and were followed longitudinally afterward. The V gene lost 3 bases and the J gene lost 2 bases, with 11 bases spanning the gap. CDR3 length equals 15 residues. Germline V gene lookup returns CDR1 SGHKS and CDR2 YYEKEE (reference sequence). Per the original methods: Reference gene primer amplification gave nucleated cell count estimates. Assay used: immunoSEQ multiplex PCR; TCRdb lists only in-frame clones, some missing. That table supplies the V and J calls and clone size; D and trimming were determined from the DNA. The sample has about 300,000 clones; 89% are singletons.

This clonotype was sampled from a woman younger than 45 with COVID-19, enrolled during active disease. The rearrangement joins TRBV5-5 to TRBJ2-2; perhaps TRBD1 as D (6 bases). Input material: peripheral blood. In DNA, the CDR3 is TGTGCCAGCAGCTCGGGACACCTTAACACCGGGGAGCTGTTTTTT. Residues: CASSSGHLNTGELFF.